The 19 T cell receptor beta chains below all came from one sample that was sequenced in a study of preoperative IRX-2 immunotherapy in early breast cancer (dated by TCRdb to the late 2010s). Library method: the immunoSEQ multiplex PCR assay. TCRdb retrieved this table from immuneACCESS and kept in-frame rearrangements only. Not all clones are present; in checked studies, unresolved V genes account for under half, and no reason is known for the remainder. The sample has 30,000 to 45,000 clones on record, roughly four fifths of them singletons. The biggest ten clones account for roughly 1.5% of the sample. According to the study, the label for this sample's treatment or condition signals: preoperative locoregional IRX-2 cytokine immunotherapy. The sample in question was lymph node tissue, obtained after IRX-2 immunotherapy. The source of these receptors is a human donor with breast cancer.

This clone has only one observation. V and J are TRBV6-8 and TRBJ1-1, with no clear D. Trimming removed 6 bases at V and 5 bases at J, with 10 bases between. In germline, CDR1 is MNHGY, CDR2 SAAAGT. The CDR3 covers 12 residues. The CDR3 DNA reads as TGTGCCAGCAGACTACAAGGGACTGAAGCTTTCTTT. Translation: CASRLQGTEAFF.

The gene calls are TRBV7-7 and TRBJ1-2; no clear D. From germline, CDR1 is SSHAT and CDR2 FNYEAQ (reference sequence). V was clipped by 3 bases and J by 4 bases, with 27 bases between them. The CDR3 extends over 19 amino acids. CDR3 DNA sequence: TGTGCCAGCAGCTTGAACAAGGGAGCGAGTAATGCGATGGCCTATGGCTACACCTTC. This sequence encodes CASSLNKGASNAMAYGYTF.

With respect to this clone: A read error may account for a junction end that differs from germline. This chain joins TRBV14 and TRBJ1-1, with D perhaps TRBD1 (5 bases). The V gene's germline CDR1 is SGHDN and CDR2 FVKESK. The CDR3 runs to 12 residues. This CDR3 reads CASSQGALGGIF. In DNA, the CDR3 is TGTGCCAGCAGCCAAGGGGCCCTTGGGGGGATCTTT.

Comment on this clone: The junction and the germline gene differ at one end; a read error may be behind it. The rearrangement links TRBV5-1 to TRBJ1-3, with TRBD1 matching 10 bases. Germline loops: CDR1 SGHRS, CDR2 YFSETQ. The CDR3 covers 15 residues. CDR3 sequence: CASTLGQGPGNTIYF. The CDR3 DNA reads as TGCGCCAGCACCTTGGGACAGGGGCCGGGAAACACTATATATTTT.

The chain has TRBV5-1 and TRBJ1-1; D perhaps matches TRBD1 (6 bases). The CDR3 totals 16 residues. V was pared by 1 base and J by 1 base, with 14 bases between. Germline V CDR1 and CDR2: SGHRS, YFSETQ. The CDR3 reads CASSLTRGGANTEAFF. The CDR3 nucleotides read TGCGCCAGCAGCTTGACTCGCGGGGGCGCGAACACTGAAGCTTTCTTT.

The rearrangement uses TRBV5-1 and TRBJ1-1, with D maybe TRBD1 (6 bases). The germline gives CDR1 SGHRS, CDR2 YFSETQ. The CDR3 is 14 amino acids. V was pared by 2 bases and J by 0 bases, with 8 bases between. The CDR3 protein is CASSFGGLNTEAFF. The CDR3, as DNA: TGCGCCAGCAGCTTTGGGGGGCTGAACACTGAAGCTTTCTTT. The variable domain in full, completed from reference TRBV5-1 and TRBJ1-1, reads KAGVTQTPRYLIKTRGQQVTLSCSPISGHRSVSWYQQTPGQGLQFLFEYFSETQRNKGNFPGRFSGRQFSNSRSEMNVSTLELGDSALYLCASSFGGLNTEAFFGQGTRLTVV.

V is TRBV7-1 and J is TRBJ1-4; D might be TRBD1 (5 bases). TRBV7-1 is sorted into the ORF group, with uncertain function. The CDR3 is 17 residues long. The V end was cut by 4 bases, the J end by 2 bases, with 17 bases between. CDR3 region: CASSWRSAGRTNEKLFF. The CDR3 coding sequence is TGTGCCAGCAGCTGGCGGTCTGCGGGGCGCACTAATGAAAAACTGTTTTTT.

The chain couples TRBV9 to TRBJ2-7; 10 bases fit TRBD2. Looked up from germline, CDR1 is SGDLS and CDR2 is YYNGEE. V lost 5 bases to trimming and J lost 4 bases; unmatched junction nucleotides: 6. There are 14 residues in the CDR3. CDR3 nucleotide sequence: TGTGCCAGCAGAGCCGGGACTAGCGTATACGAGCAGTACTTC. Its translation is CASRAGTSVYEQYF.

CDR3: CASSGGYYSYEQYF. The CDR3 nucleotides read TGTGCCAGCTCGGGGGGCTACTACTCCTACGAGCAGTACTTC. The genes are TRBV28 and TRBJ2-7, with TRBD2 as a possible D gene (7 bases). With 8 bases removed from V and 0 bases from J, the gap between germline ends came to 14 bases. The CDR3 length is 14 residues. Germline V gene data show CDR1 as MDHEN and CDR2 as SYDVKM.

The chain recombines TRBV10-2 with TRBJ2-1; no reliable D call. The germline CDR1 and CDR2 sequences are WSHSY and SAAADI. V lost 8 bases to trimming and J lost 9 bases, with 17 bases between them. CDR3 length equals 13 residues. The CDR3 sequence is CASQRGIAGEQFF. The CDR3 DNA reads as TGCGCCAGCCAAAGAGGCATCGCAGGTGAGCAGTTCTTC.

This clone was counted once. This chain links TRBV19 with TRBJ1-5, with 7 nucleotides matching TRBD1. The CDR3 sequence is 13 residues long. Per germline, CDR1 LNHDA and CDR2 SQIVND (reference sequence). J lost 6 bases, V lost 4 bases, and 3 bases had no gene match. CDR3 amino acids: CASSNRGGQPQHF. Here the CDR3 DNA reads TGTGCCAGTAGTAACAGGGGAGGTCAGCCCCAGCATTTT. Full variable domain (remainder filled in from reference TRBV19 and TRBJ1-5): DGGITQSPKYLFRKEGQNVTLSCEQNLNHDAMYWYRQDPGQGLRLIYYSQIVNDFQKGDIAEGYSVSREKKESFPLTVTSAQKNPTAFYLCASSNRGGQPQHFGDGTRLSIL.

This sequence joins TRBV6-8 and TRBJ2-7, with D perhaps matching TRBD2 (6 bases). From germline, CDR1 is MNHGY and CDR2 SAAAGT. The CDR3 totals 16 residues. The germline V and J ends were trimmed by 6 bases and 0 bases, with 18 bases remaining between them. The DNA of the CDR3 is TGTGCCAGCAGCTTAAACTGGGACTTTAGCTCCTACGAGCAGTACTTC. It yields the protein CASSLNWDFSSYEQYF.

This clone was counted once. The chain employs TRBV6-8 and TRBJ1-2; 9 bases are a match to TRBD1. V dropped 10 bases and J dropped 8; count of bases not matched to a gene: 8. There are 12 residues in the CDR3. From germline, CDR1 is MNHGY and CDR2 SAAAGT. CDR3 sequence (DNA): TGTGCCATCAGCACCGGGACAGGGGGCTACACCTTC. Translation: CAISTGTGGYTF.

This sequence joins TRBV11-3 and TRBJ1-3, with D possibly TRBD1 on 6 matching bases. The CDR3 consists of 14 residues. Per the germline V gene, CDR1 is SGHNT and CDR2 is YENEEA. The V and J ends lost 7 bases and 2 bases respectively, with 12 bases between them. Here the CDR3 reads CASIKTGPGNTIYF. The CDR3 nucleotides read TGTGCCAGCATCAAGACAGGACCTGGAAACACCATATATTTT.

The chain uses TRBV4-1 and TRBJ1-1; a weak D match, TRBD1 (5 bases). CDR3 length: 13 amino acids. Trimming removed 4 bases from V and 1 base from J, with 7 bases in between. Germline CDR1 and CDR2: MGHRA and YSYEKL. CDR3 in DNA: TGCGCCAGCAGCCGGGGGGGGAACACTGAAGCTTTCTTT. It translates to CASSRGGNTEAFF.

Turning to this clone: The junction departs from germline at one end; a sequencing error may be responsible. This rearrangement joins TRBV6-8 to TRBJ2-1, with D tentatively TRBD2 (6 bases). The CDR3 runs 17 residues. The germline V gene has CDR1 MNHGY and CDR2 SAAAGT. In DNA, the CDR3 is TGTGCCATCAGTGACTACCCTCCGGGACTGGGTGACAATGAGCAGTTCTTC. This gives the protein CAISDYPPGLGDNEQFF.

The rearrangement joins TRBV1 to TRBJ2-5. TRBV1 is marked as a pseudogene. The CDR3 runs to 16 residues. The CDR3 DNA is TGCGCCAGCAGCCAAGTGGGGGGCTTAAACCAAGAGACCCAGTACTTC. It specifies CASSQVGGLNQETQYF.

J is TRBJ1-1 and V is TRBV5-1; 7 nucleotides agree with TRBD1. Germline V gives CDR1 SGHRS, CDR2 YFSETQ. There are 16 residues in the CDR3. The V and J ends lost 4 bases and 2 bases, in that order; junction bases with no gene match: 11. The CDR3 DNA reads TGCGCCAGCAGCCAGGCGGACAGGAGAGTTAACACTGAAGCTTTCTTT. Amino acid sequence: CASSQADRRVNTEAFF.

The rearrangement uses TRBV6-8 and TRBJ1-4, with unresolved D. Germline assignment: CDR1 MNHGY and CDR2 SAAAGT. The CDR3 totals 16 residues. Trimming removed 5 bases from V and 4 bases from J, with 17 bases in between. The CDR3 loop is CASSLLVGKGNEKLFF. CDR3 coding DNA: TGTGCCAGCAGTCTCCTCGTAGGGAAGGGTAATGAAAAACTGTTTTTT.